The source of this T cell receptor (beta chain) is a study of T cell responses to AZD1222 COVID-19 vaccine. TCRdb keeps only in-frame clones here, not all; method: immunoSEQ multiplex PCR. Counted here are approximately 150,000 clones, 85% to 90% occurring once; the ten biggest clones make up approximately 1.5%. As regards this clone: Its antigen is still unknown.

The V end lost 2 bases, the J end lost 9 bases, and 11 bases lay between the germline ends. The V gene's germline CDR1 is SEHNR and CDR2 FQNEAQ (reference sequence). The CDR3 is 13 amino acids. General study points: With dominance at 160-218 and 743-854, vaccine-associated CD4 TCRs spanned spike. Compared with day 0, the breadth and depth of the Spike-specific TCR repertoire rose significantly after two doses of AZD1222. Among AZD1222 vaccinees, only 5 or 6 were seropositive at baseline. Unmutated variant regions are reportedly the target of nearly half of TCRs that are spike-specific.

The sequences come from peripheral blood, collected on day 0 of AZD1222 vaccination. This TCR came from an adult in good health. V usage is TRBV7-9 and J usage is TRBJ1-5, with TRBD1 as a possible D gene (5 bases). In nucleotides, the CDR3 is TGTGCCAGCAGCTTAAATGGGGGTCTGCCCCAGCATTTT. Amino acid sequence: CASSLNGGLPQHF.